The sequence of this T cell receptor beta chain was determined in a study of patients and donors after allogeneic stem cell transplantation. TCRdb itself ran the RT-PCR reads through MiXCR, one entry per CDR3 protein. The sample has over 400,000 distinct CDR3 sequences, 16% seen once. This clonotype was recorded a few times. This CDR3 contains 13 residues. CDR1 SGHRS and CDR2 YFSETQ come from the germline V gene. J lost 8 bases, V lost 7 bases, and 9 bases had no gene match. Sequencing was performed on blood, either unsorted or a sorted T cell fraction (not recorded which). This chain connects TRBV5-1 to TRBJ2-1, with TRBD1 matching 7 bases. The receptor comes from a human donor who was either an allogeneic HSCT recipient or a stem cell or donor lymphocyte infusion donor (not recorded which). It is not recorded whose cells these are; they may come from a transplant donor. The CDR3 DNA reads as TGCGCCAGCGGAATGGACAGGTTCTATGAGCAGTTCTTC. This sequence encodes CASGMDRFYEQFF.